Following are 26 T cell receptor beta chains from one sample sequenced in a study of CD8+ T cells in alopecia areata. Reverse transcribed after extraction, RNA yielded cDNA as the sequencing template. Profiled with immunoSEQ multiplex PCR; TCRdb holds only in-frame clones, not every one. The sample gives more than 95,000 clones, around two fifths of which show up once; 3% to 3.5% is in the top ten. Source material: CD4+ T cells sorted from blood. These receptors originate from a human donor with alopecia areata.

This chain links TRBV23-1 with TRBJ1-5, with unresolved D. TRBV23-1 is an open reading frame, and its role is uncertain. The CDR3 consists of 15 residues. V lost 3 bases and J lost 5, with 14 bases in between. CDR3 bases: TGCGCCAGCAGTCAGGGCGGTGGCCGGGATCAGCCCCAGCATTTT. It translates to CASSQGGGRDQPQHF.

The V gene is TRBV30, the J gene TRBJ1-1; D gene ambiguous. Germline CDR1 and CDR2: GTSNPN and SVGIG (reference sequence). V was trimmed by 2 bases and J by 0 bases, leaving 7 bases between them. The CDR3 runs to 13 residues. For the CDR3, the DNA is TGTGCCTGGAGTCCCTTCATGAACACTGAAGCTTTCTTT. Translated: CAWSPFMNTEAFF.

The chain carries TRBV23-1 and TRBJ1-1; 7 bases align to TRBD1. TRBV23-1 is an open reading frame whose function is uncertain. This CDR3 contains 14 residues. V gave up 4 bases and J gave up 1 base; unmatched junction bases: 3. In DNA, the CDR3 is TGCGCCAGCAGTCCACAGGGGAAGAACACTGAAGCTTTCTTT. This gives the protein CASSPQGKNTEAFF.

The rearrangement links TRBV7-2 to TRBJ2-7, with 10 bases aligning to TRBD2. CDR3 length equals 16 residues. V was pared by 0 bases and J by 2 bases, with 4 bases of the junction left unmatched. The germline gives CDR1 SGHTA, CDR2 FQGNSA. The CDR3 DNA reads as TGTGCCAGCAGCTTAGCGGGAAGCGGGGGGGCCTACGAGCAGTACTTC. Amino acids: CASSLAGSGGAYEQYF.

This chain connects TRBV29-1 to TRBJ2-4; 8 positions match TRBD1. The germline V gene has CDR1 SQVTM and CDR2 ANQGSEA. This CDR3 comprises 12 residues. J gave up 7 bases and V 6 bases, and 5 bases lay outside the gene matches. The CDR3 nucleotides read TGCAGCGTCGAGGACAGGGCGAACATTCAGTACTTC. It is translated as CSVEDRANIQYF.

This chain links TRBV6-5 with TRBJ2-7; 11 nucleotides align to TRBD2. The length of the CDR3 is 15 residues. In germline, CDR1 is MNHEY, CDR2 SVGAGI. V shed 6 bases and J 0 bases; nucleotides not matched to a gene: 4. In nucleotides, the CDR3 is TGTGCCAGCAGCGAGGGACTAGCGGCCTCCTACGAGCAGTACTTC. This gives the protein CASSEGLAASYEQYF.

The chain carries TRBV5-1 and TRBJ2-5; 12 bases fit TRBD2. V lost 3 bases, J lost 4 bases, and 10 bases stayed unmatched. The CDR3 is made up of 17 amino acids. CDR1 SGHRS and CDR2 YFSETQ come from the germline V gene. The CDR3 DNA reads as TGCGCCAGCAGCTACGGACTAGCGGGAACAACAAGAGAGACCCAGTACTTC. Translation gives CASSYGLAGTTRETQYF.

This clone was counted a few times. The CDR3 nucleotides read TGCGCCAGCAGCTTGGTATCCGTAGAGACCCAGTACTTC. This gives the protein CASSLVSVETQYF. The chain couples TRBV5-1 to TRBJ2-5; D ambiguous. Germline assignment: CDR1 SGHRS and CDR2 YFSETQ. V lost 0 bases, J lost 4 bases, and 7 bases lay in between. This CDR3 is 13 amino acids long.

The rearrangement links TRBV29-1 to TRBJ1-5; perhaps TRBD1 as D (6 bases). Germline loops: CDR1 SQVTM, CDR2 ANQGSEA. CDR3 length: 14 residues. Trimming took off 4 bases at V and 2 bases at J, with 12 bases between the two ends. The DNA of the CDR3 is TGCAGCGTTGTGGCAGGGGTTGGCAATCAGCCCCAGCATTTT. Protein sequence: CSVVAGVGNQPQHF.

The chain has TRBV4-1 and TRBJ2-1; 8 nucleotides align to TRBD1. This CDR3 spans 17 amino acids. The junction had 13 bases not matched to a gene; V was cut back by 2 bases and J by 7 bases. Germline V gene sequence: CDR1 MGHRA, CDR2 YSYEKL. CDR3 protein: CASSQPAGRGLGNEQFF. As DNA, the CDR3 is TGCGCCAGCAGCCAACCGGCCGGCAGGGGGCTAGGTAATGAGCAGTTCTTC.

The V and J genes are TRBV9 and TRBJ2-3; D uncertain. Deletions cut 2 bases from V and 6 bases from J, with 7 bases between. The CDR3 contains 12 residues. CDR1 and CDR2 from the germline V gene are SGDLS and YYNGEE. The CDR3 DNA is TGTGCCAGCAGCGTTTCCGCTGATACGCAGTATTTT. Protein sequence: CASSVSADTQYF. Complete variable domain (other parts from reference TRBV9 and TRBJ2-3): DSGVTQTPKHLITATGQRVTLRCSPRSGDLSVYWYQQSLDQGLQFLIQYYNGEERAKGNILERFSAQQFPDLHSELNLSSLELGDSALYFCASSVSADTQYFGPGTRLTVL.

This chain uses TRBV5-1 with TRBJ2-7; 9 positions match TRBD1. V lost 4 bases, J lost 6 bases, and 5 bases stayed unmatched. The CDR3 sequence is 13 residues long. Germline V gene data show CDR1 as SGHRS and CDR2 as YFSETQ. The CDR3 here is CASSMGQGREQYF. CDR3 DNA sequence: TGCGCCAGCAGCATGGGACAGGGTCGCGAGCAGTACTTC.

The chain links TRBV25-1 to TRBJ2-5; D is uncertain. Germline CDR1 and CDR2: MGHDK and SYGVNS. Trimming removed 1 base from V and 3 bases from J, with 6 bases in between. The length of the CDR3 is 13 residues. This CDR3 reads CASSESDKETQYF. CDR3 nucleotide sequence: TGTGCCAGCAGTGAATCTGACAAAGAGACCCAGTACTTC. The full variable domain, its missing parts supplied by reference TRBV25-1 and TRBJ2-5, is EADIYQTPRYLVIGTGKKITLECSQTMGHDKMYWYQQDPGMELHLIHYSYGVNSTEKGDLSSESTVSRIRTEHFPLTLESARPSHTSQYLCASSESDKETQYFGPGTRLLVL.

The gene calls are TRBV29-1 and TRBJ2-3; TRBD1 or TRBD2 may be the D gene (5 bases each). Germline loops: CDR1 SQVTM, CDR2 ANQGSEA. The CDR3 sequence is 12 residues long. With 0 bases removed from V and 7 bases from J, the gap between germline ends came to 8 bases. CDR3 DNA: TGCAGCGTTGAAGATGGGGGATATACGCAGTATTTT. Amino acid sequence: CSVEDGGYTQYF.

The CDR3 region has the DNA TGCAGCGCCAGGGGACAGGTGGGCTCTGGAAACACCATATATTTT. This codes for CSARGQVGSGNTIYF. This sequence joins TRBV29-1 and TRBJ1-3; 8 bases align to TRBD1. The CDR3 length is 15 residues. The V gene's germline CDR1 is SQVTM and CDR2 ANQGSEA. V lost 7 bases and J lost 0; bases outside the gene matches: 8.

This clone was found a few times. This CDR3 is CASSRRNSGNTIYF. The CDR3 coding sequence is TGTGCCAGCAGCCGCAGGAACTCTGGAAACACCATATATTTT. The rearrangement joins TRBV13 to TRBJ1-3; D uncertain. The V and J ends lost 5 bases and 0 bases respectively, with 8 bases between them. The CDR3 has 14 amino acids. Germline assignment: CDR1 PRHDT and CDR2 FYEKMQ (reference sequence).

The chain combines TRBV30 with TRBJ2-7; possible D gene TRBD2, 5 bases. The germline gives CDR1 GTSNPN, CDR2 SVGIG (reference sequence). The germline V and J ends were trimmed by 0 bases and 2 bases, with 17 bases remaining between them. CDR3 length: 16 residues. This CDR3 reads CAWSVGRTGNTYEQYF. The CDR3 nucleotides are TGTGCCTGGAGTGTTGGCAGGACCGGGAATACCTACGAGCAGTACTTC.

This chain links TRBV30 with TRBJ2-7, with TRBD2 matching over 9 bases. The J segment lost 1 base and the V segment lost 3 bases, leaving 7 bases of the junction unmatched. Germline V lookup: CDR1 GTSNPN, CDR2 SVGIG (reference sequence). The CDR3 has 15 residues. The CDR3 reads CAWSIGSGRSYEQYF. CDR3 nucleotides: TGTGCCTGGAGCATCGGGAGCGGGAGGTCCTACGAGCAGTACTTC.

This chain joins TRBV19 and TRBJ2-7; 10 bases are shared with TRBD1. The CDR3 sequence is 15 residues long. The J segment lost 1 base and the V segment lost 5 bases, leaving 5 bases of the junction unmatched. CDR1 LNHDA and CDR2 SQIVND come from the germline V gene (reference sequence). DNA for the CDR3: TGTGCCAGTAGTTTCCGGGACAGGGGTTCCTACGAGCAGTACTTC. Its protein is CASSFRDRGSYEQYF.

The chain carries TRBV27 and TRBJ2-1; TRBD2 agrees at 13 bases. This CDR3 region has 15 residues. Germline values: CDR1 MNHEY, CDR2 SMNVEV (reference sequence). J gave up 7 bases and V 3 bases, and 3 bases lay outside the gene matches. In DNA, the CDR3 is TGTGCCAGCAGTTTCGGACTAGCGGGAGAGAATGAGCAGTTCTTC. It encodes CASSFGLAGENEQFF.

This clone occurred a few times. The CDR3 region is CSAQGSNQPQHF. The CDR3 nucleotides read TGCAGCGCTCAGGGTAGCAATCAGCCCCAGCATTTT. The chain carries TRBV29-1 and TRBJ1-5, with D perhaps TRBD1 (5 bases). Germline V lookup: CDR1 SQVTM, CDR2 ANQGSEA. Trimming left V 7 bases short and J 0 bases short, with 7 bases between. CDR3 length: 12 residues. Looking up the rest from reference TRBV29-1 and TRBJ1-5 gives the full variable domain: SAVISQKPSRDICQRGTSLTIQCQVDSQVTMMFWYRQQPGQSLTLIATANQGSEATYESGFVIDKFPISRPNLTFSTLTVSNMSPEDSSIYLCSAQGSNQPQHFGDGTRLSIL.

The rearrangement joins TRBV7-3 to TRBJ2-2; D not resolved. The germline CDR1 and CDR2 sequences are SGHTA and FQGTGA. V lost 1 base to trimming and J lost 7 bases, with 7 bases between them. The CDR3 is 13 amino acids. Written as DNA, the CDR3 is TGTGCCAGCAGCTTAATTCGTAGCGGGGAGCTGTTTTTT. This encodes CASSLIRSGELFF.

The rearrangement links TRBV2 to TRBJ2-7; D remains ambiguous. This CDR3 spans 13 amino acids. V was trimmed by 3 bases and J by 6 bases, leaving 12 bases between them. Germline loops: CDR1 SNHLY, CDR2 FYNNEI. For the CDR3, the DNA is TGTGCCAGCAGTGACGTTGGGCAGGTCGAGCAGTACTTC. Translating gives CASSDVGQVEQYF.

V gene TRBV29-1 combines with J gene TRBJ2-1; D remains ambiguous. The CDR3 has 11 amino acids. V was pared by 7 bases and J by 10 bases, with 14 bases between. Germline assignment: CDR1 SQVTM and CDR2 ANQGSEA. CDR3 residues: CSARDLGEQFF. Here the CDR3 DNA reads TGCAGCGCCAGAGACCTCGGGGAGCAGTTCTTC.

The chain combines TRBV7-6 with TRBJ2-3; D is undetermined. Trimming took 5 bases from V and 4 from J, leaving 10 bases between them. The CDR3 is 13 residues long. Germline CDR1 SGHVS, CDR2 FNYEAQ. DNA of the CDR3: TGTGCCAGCAGCCACTCCGTGCCAGATACGCAGTATTTT. Its protein product is CASSHSVPDTQYF.

The chain is built from TRBV4-1 and TRBJ2-3; D uncertain. Looked up from germline, CDR1 is MGHRA and CDR2 is YSYEKL. The germline V and J ends were trimmed by 6 bases and 1 base, with 14 bases remaining between them. The CDR3 consists of 15 residues. The CDR3 region has the DNA TGCGCCAGCAGTCATAGGGTAGAGGGCACAGATACGCAGTATTTT. Its protein product is CASSHRVEGTDTQYF.